One and the same sample provided the 10 T cell receptor beta chains below, sequenced in a study of Graves' ophthalmopathy and Graves' hyperthyroidism (dated by TCRdb to about 2018). Instrument used: Illumina HiSeq 2000. TCR beta CDR3 regions were amplified from RNA transcripts for repertoire sequencing. A first-round RT-PCR used HTBI primers with the Qiagen OneStep RT-PCR kit, followed by a second-round multiplex PCR, size selection and purification. TCRdb reran the public reads through fastp at Q25 and MiXCR, keeping productive beta chains. CDR3 protein duplicates are merged, each entry listing the most common genes and DNA. The sample data list roughly 500,000 distinct CDR3 sequences, and approximately 15% of these were observed just once. 9.8% of the sample rests with the top ten. The sample comprised blood. All receptors derive from a woman younger than 45 with Graves' ophthalmopathy. Donor details come from another sample of the same person, matched by shared clones.

This clonotype was observed many times. J is TRBJ2-7 and V is TRBV28, with D perhaps TRBD1 (6 bases). This CDR3 region has 14 residues. Trimming stripped 2 bases from V and 0 bases from J, with 8 bases between. Germline V gives CDR1 MDHEN, CDR2 SYDVKM. The CDR3 DNA reads TGTGCCAGCAGTTTAGGGACACACTCCTACGAGCAGTACTTC. Translating gives CASSLGTHSYEQYF.

V gene TRBV2 combines with J gene TRBJ2-5, with D maybe TRBD2 (5 bases). The CDR3 is 10 amino acids. The V end lost 8 bases, the J end lost 6 bases, and 7 bases lay between the germline ends. Per germline, CDR1 SNHLY and CDR2 FYNNEI. The CDR3 DNA follows: TGTGCCAGCCGGGAAAAGACCCAGTACTTC. This codes for CASREKTQYF. Using reference TRBV2 and TRBJ2-5 for the parts outside the CDR3, the full variable domain is EPEVTQTPSHQVTQMGQEVILRCVPISNHLYFYWYRQILGQKVEFLVSFYNNEISEKSEIFDDQFSVERPDGSNFTLKIRSTKLEDSAMYFCASREKTQYFGPGTRLLVL.

The table lists this clonotype with many counts. The genes are TRBV20-1 and TRBJ2-7; 8 nucleotides match TRBD1. The germline gives CDR1 DFQATT, CDR2 SNEGSKA (reference sequence). Trimming cost V 6 bases and J 0 bases; bases outside gene matches: 4. This CDR3 contains 13 residues. The CDR3 loop is CSAGTGPSYEQYF. The CDR3 DNA reads TGCAGTGCCGGGACAGGTCCCTCCTACGAGCAGTACTTC.

This clonotype was seen many times. The chain employs TRBV28 and TRBJ2-7, with D hard to call. Germline V gives CDR1 MDHEN, CDR2 SYDVKM. The CDR3 is made up of 12 amino acids. The V end was cut by 2 bases, the J end by 2 bases, with 4 bases between. The CDR3 region is CASSLDAYEQYF. DNA for the CDR3: TGTGCCAGCAGTTTAGATGCCTACGAGCAGTACTTC.

The table lists this clonotype with a few counts. This chain uses TRBV3-1 with TRBJ2-4; 7 bases are a match to TRBD1. Germline V gives CDR1 LGHDT, CDR2 YNNKEL (reference sequence). The CDR3 totals 14 residues. After removal of 4 bases from V and 9 bases from J, the junction contained 9 bases not matched to a gene. The CDR3 DNA reads TGTGCCAGCAGCCCGGGTTGGGACAGAAGCATTCAGTACTTC. It specifies CASSPGWDRSIQYF.

This clonotype was observed a handful of times. The chain combines TRBV12-3 or TRBV12-4 with TRBJ2-7; 9 positions agree with TRBD1. The CDR3 spans 15 residues. J was trimmed by 3 bases and V by 6 bases; bases with no gene match: 9. Here the CDR3 DNA reads TGTGCCAGCAGGAGGGGTGGGACAGGGAACTACGAGCAGTACTTC. It yields the protein CASRRGGTGNYEQYF.

Many counts were recorded for this clonotype. This chain uses TRBV7-3 with TRBJ2-2; a weak D match, TRBD2 (5 bases). The CDR3 sequence is 13 residues long. Per the germline V gene, CDR1 is SGHTA and CDR2 is FQGTGA. Deletions cut 0 bases from V and 8 bases from J, with 7 bases between. The CDR3 spells CASSLTGMGELFF. The CDR3 DNA reads as TGTGCCAGCAGCTTAACCGGGATGGGGGAGCTGTTTTTT.

This clonotype has at least ten counts. V and J are TRBV11-2 and TRBJ2-5, with 10 bases that match TRBD1. With 2 bases clipped from V and 4 bases from J, the junction kept 4 bases outside the gene matches. Germline V gene sequence: CDR1 SGHAT, CDR2 FQNNGV. The CDR3 covers 15 residues. CDR3 loop: CASSLRTGGVETQYF. The DNA of the CDR3 is TGTGCCAGCAGCTTAAGGACAGGGGGAGTAGAGACCCAGTACTTC. The full variable domain, its missing parts supplied by reference TRBV11-2 and TRBJ2-5, is EAGVAQSPRYKIIEKRQSVAFWCNPISGHATLYWYQQILGQGPKLLIQFQNNGVVDDSQLPKDRFSAERLKGVDSTLKIQPAKLEDSAVYLCASSLRTGGVETQYFGPGTRLLVL.

A word on this clonotype: A much larger clone differs from this one at a single base, so this may be a read error. The CDR3 does not end in the conserved phenylalanine or tryptophan, so this is likely a read error. The V call is TRBV5-1, the J call TRBJ1-5; TRBD1 agrees at 8 bases. CDR1 SGHRS and CDR2 YFSETQ come from the germline V gene. V lost 2 bases and J lost 5; bases outside the gene matches: 6. The CDR3 runs 15 residues. The CDR3 region is CASSFSGQGDQPQHV. The CDR3 region has the DNA TGCGCCAGCAGCTTTAGCGGACAGGGAGATCAGCCCCAGCATGTT.

Many counts were recorded for this clonotype. This chain uses TRBV7-9 with TRBJ2-5; unclear D gene. With 0 bases removed from V and 5 bases from J, the gap between germline ends came to 13 bases. This CDR3 region has 15 residues. Germline V gene lookup returns CDR1 SEHNR and CDR2 FQNEAQ (reference sequence). CDR3 amino acids: CASSLALGSSETQYF. The CDR3 bases are TGTGCCAGCAGCTTAGCTCTCGGGTCATCCGAGACCCAGTACTTC.